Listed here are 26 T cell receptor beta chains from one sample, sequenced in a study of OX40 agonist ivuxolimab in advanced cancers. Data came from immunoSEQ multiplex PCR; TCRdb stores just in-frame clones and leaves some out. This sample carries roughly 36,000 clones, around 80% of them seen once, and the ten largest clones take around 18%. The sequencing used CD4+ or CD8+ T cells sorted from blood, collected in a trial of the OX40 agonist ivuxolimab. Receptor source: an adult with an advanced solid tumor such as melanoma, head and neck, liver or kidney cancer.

The CDR3 nucleotides read TGTGCCAGTAGTGAAGAGACAGGAACTGATCAGCCCCAGCATTTT. Translated, it gives CASSEETGTDQPQHF. V usage is TRBV19 and J usage is TRBJ1-5, with TRBD1 as a possible D gene (6 bases). The CDR3 spans 15 residues. V gave up 5 bases and J gave up 5 bases, with 16 bases separating them. Germline CDR1 and CDR2: LNHDA and SQIVND (reference sequence).

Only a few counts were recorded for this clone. CDR3 sequence: CASFQSTGASGNTIYF. In DNA, the CDR3 is TGTGCCAGCTTCCAATCGACAGGCGCCTCTGGAAACACCATATATTTT. This sequence joins TRBV18 and TRBJ1-3; a weak D match, TRBD1 (6 bases). Germline V gives CDR1 KGHSH, CDR2 LQKENI. Trimming took 7 bases from V and 0 from J, leaving 16 bases between them. This CDR3 comprises 16 residues.

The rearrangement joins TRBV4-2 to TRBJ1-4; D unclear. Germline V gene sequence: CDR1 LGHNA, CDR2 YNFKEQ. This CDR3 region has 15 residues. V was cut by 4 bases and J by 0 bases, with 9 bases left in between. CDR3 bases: TGTGCCAGCAGCCCCTCCGGGACAACTAATGAAAAACTGTTTTTT. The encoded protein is CASSPSGTTNEKLFF.

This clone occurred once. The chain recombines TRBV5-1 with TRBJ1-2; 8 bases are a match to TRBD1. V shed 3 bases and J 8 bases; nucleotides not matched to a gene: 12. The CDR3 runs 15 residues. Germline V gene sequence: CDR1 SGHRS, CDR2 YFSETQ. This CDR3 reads CASSSQTGEWRGYTF. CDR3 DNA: TGCGCCAGCAGCTCCCAGACAGGGGAGTGGAGAGGCTACACCTTC.

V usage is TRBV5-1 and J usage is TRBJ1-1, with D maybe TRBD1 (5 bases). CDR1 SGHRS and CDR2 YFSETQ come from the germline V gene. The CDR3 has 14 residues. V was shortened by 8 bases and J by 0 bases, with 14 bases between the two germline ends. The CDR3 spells CASTLGGVNTEAFF. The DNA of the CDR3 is TGCGCCAGTACTCTCGGGGGTGTGAACACTGAAGCTTTCTTT.

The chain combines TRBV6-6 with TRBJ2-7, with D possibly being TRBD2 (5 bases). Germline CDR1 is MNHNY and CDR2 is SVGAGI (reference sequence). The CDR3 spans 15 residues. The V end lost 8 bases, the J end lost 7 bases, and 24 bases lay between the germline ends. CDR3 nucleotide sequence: TGTGCCAGCGGGCCGTCGAGGCCTGGGAGTAAAGAGCAGTACTTC. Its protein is CASGPSRPGSKEQYF.

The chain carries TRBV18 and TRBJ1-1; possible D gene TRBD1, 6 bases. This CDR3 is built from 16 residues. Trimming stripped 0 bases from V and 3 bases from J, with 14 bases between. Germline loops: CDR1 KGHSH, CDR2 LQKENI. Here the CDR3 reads CASSPPQNTGHTEAFF. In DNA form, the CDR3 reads TGTGCCAGCTCACCACCTCAAAACACAGGGCACACTGAAGCTTTCTTT.

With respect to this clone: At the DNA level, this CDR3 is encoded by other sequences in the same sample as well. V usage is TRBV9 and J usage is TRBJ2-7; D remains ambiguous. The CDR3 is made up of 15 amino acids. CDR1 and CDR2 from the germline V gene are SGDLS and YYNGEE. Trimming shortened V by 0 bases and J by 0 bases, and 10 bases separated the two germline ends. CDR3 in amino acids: CASSVDWGSSYEQYF. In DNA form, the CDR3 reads TGTGCCAGCAGCGTAGATTGGGGAAGCTCCTACGAGCAGTACTTC.

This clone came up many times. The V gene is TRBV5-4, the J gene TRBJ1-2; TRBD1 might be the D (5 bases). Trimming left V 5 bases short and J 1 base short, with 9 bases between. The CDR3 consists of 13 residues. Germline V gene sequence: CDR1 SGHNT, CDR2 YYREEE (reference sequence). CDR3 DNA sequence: TGTGCCAGCAGACCCAGGGATAACTATGGCTACACCTTC. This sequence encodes CASRPRDNYGYTF.

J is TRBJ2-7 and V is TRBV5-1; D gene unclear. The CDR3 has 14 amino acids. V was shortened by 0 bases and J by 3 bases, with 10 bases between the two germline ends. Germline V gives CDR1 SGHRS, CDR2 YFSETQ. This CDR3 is CASSLGYANYEQYF. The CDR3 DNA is TGCGCCAGCAGCTTGGGGTATGCAAACTACGAGCAGTACTTC.

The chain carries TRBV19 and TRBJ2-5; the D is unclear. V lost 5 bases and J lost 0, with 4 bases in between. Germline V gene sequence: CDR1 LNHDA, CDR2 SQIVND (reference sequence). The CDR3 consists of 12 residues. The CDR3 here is CASSPYQETQYF. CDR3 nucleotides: TGTGCCAGTAGTCCGTACCAAGAGACCCAGTACTTC. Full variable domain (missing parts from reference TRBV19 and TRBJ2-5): DGGITQSPKYLFRKEGQNVTLSCEQNLNHDAMYWYRQDPGQGLRLIYYSQIVNDFQKGDIAEGYSVSREKKESFPLTVTSAQKNPTAFYLCASSPYQETQYFGPGTRLLVL.

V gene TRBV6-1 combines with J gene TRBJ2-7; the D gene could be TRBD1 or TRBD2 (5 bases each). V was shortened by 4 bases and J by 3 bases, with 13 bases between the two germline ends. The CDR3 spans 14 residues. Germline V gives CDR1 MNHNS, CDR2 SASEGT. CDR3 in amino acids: CASSARDGDYEQYF. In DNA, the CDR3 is TGTGCCAGCAGTGCGAGGGACGGTGACTACGAGCAGTACTTC.

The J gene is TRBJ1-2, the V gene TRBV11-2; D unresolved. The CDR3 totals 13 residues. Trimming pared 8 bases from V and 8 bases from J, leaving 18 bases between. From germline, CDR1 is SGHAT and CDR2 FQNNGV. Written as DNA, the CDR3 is TGTGCCAGCGGAGGGCTGAGGCAGGACGGCTACACCTTC. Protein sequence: CASGGLRQDGYTF.

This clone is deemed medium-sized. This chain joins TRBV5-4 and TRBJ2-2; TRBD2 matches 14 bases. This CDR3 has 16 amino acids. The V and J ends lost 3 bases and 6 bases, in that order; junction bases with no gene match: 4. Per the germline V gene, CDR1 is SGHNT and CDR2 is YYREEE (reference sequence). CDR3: CASSSGTSGGAGELFF. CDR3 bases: TGTGCCAGCAGCTCCGGGACTAGCGGGGGTGCCGGGGAGCTGTTTTTT.

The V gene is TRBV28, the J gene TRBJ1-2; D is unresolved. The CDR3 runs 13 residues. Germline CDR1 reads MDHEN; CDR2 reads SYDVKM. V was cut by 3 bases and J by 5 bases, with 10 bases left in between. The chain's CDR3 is CASSLGFQYGYTF. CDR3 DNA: TGTGCCAGCAGTTTGGGGTTTCAATATGGCTACACCTTC.

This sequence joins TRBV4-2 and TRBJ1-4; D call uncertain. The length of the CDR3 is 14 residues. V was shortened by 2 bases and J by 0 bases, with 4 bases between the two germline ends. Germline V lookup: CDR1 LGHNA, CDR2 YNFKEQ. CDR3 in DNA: TGTGCCAGCAGCCAACAGTCAACTAATGAAAAACTGTTTTTT. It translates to CASSQQSTNEKLFF.

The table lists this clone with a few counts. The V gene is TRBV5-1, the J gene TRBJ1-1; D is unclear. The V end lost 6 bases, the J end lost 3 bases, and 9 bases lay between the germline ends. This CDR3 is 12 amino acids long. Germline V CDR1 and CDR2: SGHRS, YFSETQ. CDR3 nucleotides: TGCGCCAGCAAGTGGGCGCACACTGAAGCTTTCTTT. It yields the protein CASKWAHTEAFF.

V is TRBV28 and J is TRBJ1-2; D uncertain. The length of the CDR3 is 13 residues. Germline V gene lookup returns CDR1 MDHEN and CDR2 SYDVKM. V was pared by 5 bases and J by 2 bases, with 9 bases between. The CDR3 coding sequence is TGTGCCAGCAGTGTAGGGCGGAACTATGGCTACACCTTC. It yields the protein CASSVGRNYGYTF.

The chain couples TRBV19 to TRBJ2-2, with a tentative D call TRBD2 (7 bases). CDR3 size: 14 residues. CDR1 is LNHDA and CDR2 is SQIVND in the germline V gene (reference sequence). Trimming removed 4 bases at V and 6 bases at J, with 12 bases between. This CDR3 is CASSTVGGAGELFF. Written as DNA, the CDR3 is TGTGCCAGTAGTACGGTAGGGGGGGCCGGGGAGCTGTTTTTT.

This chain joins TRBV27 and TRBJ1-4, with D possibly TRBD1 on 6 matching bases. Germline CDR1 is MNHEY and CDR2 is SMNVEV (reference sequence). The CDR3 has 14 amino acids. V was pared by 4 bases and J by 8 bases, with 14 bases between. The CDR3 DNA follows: TGTGCCAGCAGTTGGGGGGCAGGAGGGGAAAAACTGTTTTTT. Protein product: CASSWGAGGEKLFF.

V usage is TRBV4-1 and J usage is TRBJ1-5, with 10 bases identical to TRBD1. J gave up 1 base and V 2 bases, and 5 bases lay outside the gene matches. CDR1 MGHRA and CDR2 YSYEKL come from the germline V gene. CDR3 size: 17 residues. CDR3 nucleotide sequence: TGCGCCAGCAGCCAAATTTTGGACAGGGGGAGCAATCAGCCCCAGCATTTT. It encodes CASSQILDRGSNQPQHF.

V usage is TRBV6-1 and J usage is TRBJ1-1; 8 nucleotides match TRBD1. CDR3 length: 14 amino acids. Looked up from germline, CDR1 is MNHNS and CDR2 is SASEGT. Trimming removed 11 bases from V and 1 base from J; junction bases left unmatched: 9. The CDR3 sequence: CAEDSGQGNTEAFF. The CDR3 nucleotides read TGTGCCGAGGATTCAGGACAGGGGAACACTGAAGCTTTCTTT.

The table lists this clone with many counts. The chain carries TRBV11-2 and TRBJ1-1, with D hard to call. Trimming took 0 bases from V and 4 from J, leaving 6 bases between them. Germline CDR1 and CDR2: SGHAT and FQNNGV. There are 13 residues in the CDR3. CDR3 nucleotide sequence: TGTGCCAGCAGCTTAGATCGGACCACTGAAGCTTTCTTT. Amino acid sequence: CASSLDRTTEAFF.

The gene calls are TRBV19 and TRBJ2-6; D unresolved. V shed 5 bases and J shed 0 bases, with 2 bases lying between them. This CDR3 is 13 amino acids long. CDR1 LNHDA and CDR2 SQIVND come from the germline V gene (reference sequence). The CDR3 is CASSVSGANVLTF. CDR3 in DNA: TGTGCCAGTAGTGTCTCTGGGGCCAACGTCCTGACTTTC. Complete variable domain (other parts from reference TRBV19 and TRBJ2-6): DGGITQSPKYLFRKEGQNVTLSCEQNLNHDAMYWYRQDPGQGLRLIYYSQIVNDFQKGDIAEGYSVSREKKESFPLTVTSAQKNPTAFYLCASSVSGANVLTFGAGSRLTVL.

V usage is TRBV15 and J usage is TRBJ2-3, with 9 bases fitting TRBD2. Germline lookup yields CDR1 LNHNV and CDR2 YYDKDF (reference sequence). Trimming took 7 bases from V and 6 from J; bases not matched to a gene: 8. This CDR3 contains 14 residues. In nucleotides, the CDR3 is TGTGCCACCAACCCCGGGACTAGCAGCGATACGCAGTATTTT. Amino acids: CATNPGTSSDTQYF. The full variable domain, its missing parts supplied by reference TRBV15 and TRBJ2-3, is DAMVIQNPRYQVTQFGKPVTLSCSQTLNHNVMYWYQQKSSQAPKLLFHYYDKDFNNEADTPDNFQSRRPNTSFCFLDIRSPGLGDTAMYLCATNPGTSSDTQYFGPGTRLTVL.

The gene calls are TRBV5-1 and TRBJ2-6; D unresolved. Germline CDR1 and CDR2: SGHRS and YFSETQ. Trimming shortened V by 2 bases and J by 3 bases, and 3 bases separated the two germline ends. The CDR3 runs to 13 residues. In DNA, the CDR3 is TGCGCCAGCAGCTTTCTTGGGGCCAACGTCCTGACTTTC. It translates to CASSFLGANVLTF.